The source of this T cell receptor (beta chain) is a study of blood T cell repertoires in COVID-19. Overall study: Italy, Spain and the United States were the sources of the convalescent and acute COVID-19 samples.

Only one count was recorded for this clone. The protocol was immunoSEQ multiplex PCR, while the TCRdb copy is restricted to in-frame clones and leaves out a portion. The table records 250,000 to 350,000 clones, about 85% of them present only once. Germline trimming cut 11 bases from V and 5 bases from J; bases unmatched to any gene: 7. The CDR3 extends over 13 amino acids. Germline values: CDR1 ENHRY, CDR2 SYGVKD. This chain joins TRBV10-3 and TRBJ1-3, with 9 bases fitting TRBD1. This clonotype was sampled from a young man with active or convalescent COVID-19. Sample: peripheral blood. For the CDR3, the DNA is TGTGCCGCCCGGGACAGGGACAGAAACACCATATATTTT. It codes for CAARDRDRNTIYF.